This T cell receptor beta chain was obtained from a study of T cells in Graves' hyperthyroidism and ophthalmopathy (dated by TCRdb to between 2018 and 2021). Notes on the research overall: Peripheral blood samples were taken at initial diagnosis, before any treatment was given. A discovery cohort of roughly 100 patients, 43 with Graves' ophthalmopathy and 55 to 60 with stable Graves' hyperthyroidism, was used to find distinguishing TCR V-J signatures. Prospective prediction of ophthalmopathy was tested in an independent validation cohort consisting of roughly 19 hyperthyroidism patients and approximately 16 patients who later progressed to ophthalmopathy. The 95 to 100 discovery patients were randomly divided into training and test sets at a 7:3 ratio. In addition, the study compared T-cell repertoires in thyroid tissue and in blood from five or six Graves' hyperthyroidism patients. Following sampling, methimazole starting at 30 mg daily was given to hyperthyroidism patients, and high-dose intravenous methylprednisolone was given to ophthalmopathy patients. TCR Vbeta CDR3 sequencing of 130 to 150 peripheral blood samples (roughly 41 ophthalmopathy, about 80 hyperthyroidism and around 17 progressor patients) is reported in the paper. Broader findings and caveats from the paper: Most expanded thyroid clonotypes (frequency above 0.001) were also detected in blood, suggesting blood repertoires may reflect thyroid immune responses. A 13 V-J signature model separated ophthalmopathy from stable hyperthyroidism, with 87.88% sensitivity and 81.08% specificity in cross-validation and 80%/75% in testing. In validation, progression to ophthalmopathy was predicted by the model with approximately 67% sensitivity and just over 72% specificity, a median of approximately 6.5 months before onset. Sample size was not statistically predetermined, and investigators were not blinded to group allocation.

This clonotype has at least ten counts. Its antigen remains undetermined. The record has no base qualities; no much larger clone is one base away. A patient counted as having stable Graves' hyperthyroidism if no progression to ophthalmopathy occurred over 18 months of follow-up. Hyperthyroidism patients were newly diagnosed, had a disease duration of under 2 months, and were aged 18 to 65 years. Exclusion was applied to patients with uncontrolled infections, other autoimmune diseases, pregnancy or lactation. Diagnoses were based on clinical symptoms, serum thyroxine and TRAb, thyroid ultrasound and orbital computed tomography. PBMCs were isolated from 8 to 10 ml of fresh peripheral blood by Ficoll-Paque density gradient centrifugation. Total RNA was extracted using Trizol reagent, and RNA quality was assessed on an Agilent 2100 Bioanalyzer. The TCR beta CDR3 regions were amplified from the RNA transcripts. The first round of RT-PCR for the TCR CDR3 was performed with the HTBI primer set and the Qiagen OneStep RT-PCR kit. A second multiplex PCR round built the libraries, followed by size selection and purification. Paired-end sequencing of the libraries was performed with 100 bp reads on an Illumina HiSeq2000. Per the authors' processing: SOAPnuke was used to process the raw data, with reads discarded if the reads contained adapters or uncalled bases, had a mean Phred below 15, or lacked an exact constant-primer or identifier match. COPE v1.2.5 was used to merge high-quality paired reads, and clonotypes were defined as unique nucleotide sequences. MiTCR v1.1 was used to align clonotypes to the IMGT TRBV, TRBD and TRBJ reference segments. Analysis was restricted to V-J combinations with a frequency above 0.0001, which covered about 99% of repertoires. A TCS score was defined as the ratio between F50 (clonal expansion) and ExV (chaos), using BLOSUM62-based TCRdist between CDR3 peptides within each V-J. Welch's t-statistics and random forest reduced several hundred V-J features to fewer than 15, which were used in a naive Bayes classifier (R e1071). The Morisita-Horn index was used to measure how similar the thyroid and blood repertoires were. In-frame beta chains were kept once TCRdb had trimmed the public reads at Q25 with fastp and called clones with MiXCR. Rows merge per CDR3 protein into single entries with the most common DNA and genes. The V and J calls were not made by the authors but by TCRdb's processing. Across this sample there are some 800,000 distinct CDR3 sequences, with roughly 37% seen only once. The ten largest clones capture over 8% of the sample.

Deletion took 4 bases off V and 0 bases off J, with a span of 7 bases between the germline ends. Per the germline V gene, SNHLY is the CDR1 and FYNNEI is the CDR2. CDR3 length: 14 amino acids, cysteine to phenylalanine. This entry keeps only the CDR3 DNA: 42 bases, framed from base 1. This sequence originates from a man aged 18-30 years with Graves' hyperthyroidism. The rearranged chain carries TRBV2 and TRBJ1-5; possibly the D gene is TRBD1, per 6 matching bases. The sample comprised blood. The CDR3 protein sequence reads: CASSVQGSNQPQHF. The DNA is as follows: TGTGCCAGCAGTGTACAGGGTAGCAATCAGCCCCAGCATTTT.